This TCR beta chain was identified in a study of CD8 T cells in Susac syndrome. Trimming took off 7 bases at V and 4 bases at J, with 25 bases between the two ends. The CDR3 extends over 17 amino acids. After extraction with the RNeasy kit, about 0.45 to 1 ug of the RNA was reverse transcribed using random hexamers. The immunoSEQ assay covered 54 Vbeta and 13 Jbeta segments for CDR3. TCRdb re-analysed the immunoSEQ multiplex PCR reads in MiXCR, keeping a single row per CDR3 protein. The sample lists fewer than 200,000 distinct CDR3 sequences, 80% to 95% seen once, with around 0.096% in the top ten. Sequencing of TCR beta was performed on blood CD8+ T cells and on blood CD4+ T cells.

The chain combines TRBV12-3 or TRBV12-4 with TRBJ1-2; D might be TRBD1 (5 bases). Material for sequencing was CD4+ T cells from PBMCs. The sequence derives from a human donor in good health. CDR3 sequence reads: CASTSGLLGSTAYGYTF. The DNA for the CDR3 is TGTGCCAGCACCTCGGGGCTTTTAGGAAGTACAGCCTATGGCTACACCTTC.